This TCR beta chain was recovered during a study of T cells expressing NK-cell markers. This CDR3 comprises 13 residues. TCRdb reanalyzed the 5' RACE reads and collapses them to one entry per CDR3 protein, without DNA. This repertoire includes 200,000 to 300,000 distinct CDR3 sequences. Sequencing was done on a sample of blood T cells: a sorted CD56 or NKG2C T cell subset, CD4+ or CD8+ T cells, or bulk PBMC T cells (not recorded which). This clonotype originated in a woman aged 18 to 75 in good health. V usage is TRBV12-3 or TRBV12-4 and J usage is TRBJ1-2. CDR3: CASTVEGPYGYTF.